This TCR beta chain comes out of a study of blood T cells in healthy people across ages. Study in general: Template switching retrieved approximately one barcoded beta molecule for each two T cells.

This clonotype was counted between two and nine times. The CDR3 covers 15 residues. V lost 3 bases, J lost 5 bases, and 16 bases lay in between. It was with a sample-barcoded 5' primer and a J-beta primer mix that a second PCR of about 6 to 11 cycles was run. Researchers report that a template-switch adaptor with 12 random nucleotides tagged each cDNA molecule. TCRdb independently ran MiXCR on the 5' RACE reads; one entry per CDR3 protein. The data contain some 760,000 distinct CDR3 sequences, about 25% of them seen just once; the ten biggest clones take up 9.4%. Per sample, a minimum of 6 million PBMCs were isolated. These sequences were also reported in another study, on T cells of mothers and their children.

The rearrangement links TRBV23-1 to TRBJ2-5, with unresolved D. Being an ORF, TRBV23-1 has a function that is uncertain. Sequences were obtained from blood. This receptor was identified in a boy younger than 18 in good health. As DNA, the CDR3 is TGCGCCAGCAGTCAGGGCTTACTCGACGGGGAGACCCAGTACTTC. Encoded protein: CASSQGLLDGETQYF.